The rows below give T cell receptor beta chains drawn from one sample of a study of T-cell memory formation after mild COVID-19. One entry per CDR3 protein results from TCRdb running MiXCR on the 5' RACE reads. This sample carries over 250,000 distinct CDR3 sequences, approximately 15% of them seen once, and the ten largest clones take roughly 22%. Sequences were obtained from PBMCs or a T cell subset sorted from them (not recorded which). These receptors all come from a man between 18 and 29 years old who had mild COVID-19 (a few samples of this study predate the infection). Cell type and time point are not known. The CDR3 runs from the conserved cysteine through the conserved F or W. The D gene is left open where the match is weak. The size field is filled for only some rows; it gives once, few, many or a size class.

d_gene: TRBD1
v_gene: TRBV10-3
abundance: few
j_gene: TRBJ1-2
CDR3nt: TGTGCCATCAGTCCGGACAGGGGGAATGGCTACACCTTC
CDR3aa: CAISPDRGNGYTF

d_gene: NA
v_gene: TRBV5-5
abundance: NA
j_gene: TRBJ2-1
CDR3nt: TGTGCCAGCAGCCCGGGCAAGCGGTTAATCGACAATGAGCAGTTCTTC
CDR3aa: CASSPGKRLIDNEQFF

d_gene: NA
v_gene: TRBV20-1
abundance: few
j_gene: TRBJ2-3
CDR3nt: TGCAGTGCTATCCCAAGCGGCACAGATACGCAGTATTTT
CDR3aa: CSAIPSGTDTQYF

d_gene: TRBD1
v_gene: TRBV5-1
abundance: NA
j_gene: TRBJ1-4
CDR3nt: TGCGCCAGCAGCCGAGGACAGGCTGGAGGTGGGCCTAATGAAAAACTGTTTTTT
CDR3aa: CASSRGQAGGGPNEKLFF

d_gene: NA
v_gene: TRBV5-1
abundance: NA
j_gene: TRBJ1-2
CDR3nt: TGCGCCAGCGCGGAAGACGTGGGTTATGGCTACACCTTC
CDR3aa: CASAEDVGYGYTF

d_gene: NA
v_gene: TRBV5-4
abundance: few
j_gene: TRBJ2-2
CDR3nt: TGTGCCAGCAGCTTTTGGCGGGGCACCGGGGAGCTGTTTTTT
CDR3aa: CASSFWRGTGELFF

d_gene: NA
v_gene: TRBV5-6
abundance: NA
j_gene: TRBJ1-6
CDR3nt: TGTGCCAGCAGACTCCGGGGTATCGATTCACCCCTCCACTTT
CDR3aa: CASRLRGIDSPLHF

d_gene: TRBD1
v_gene: TRBV12-3/TRBV12-4
abundance: few
j_gene: TRBJ2-5
CDR3nt: TGTGCCAGCAGAGCACAGGGGCCACGGGAGACCCAGTACTTC
CDR3aa: CASRAQGPRETQYF

d_gene: NA
v_gene: TRBV2
abundance: NA
j_gene: TRBJ1-2
CDR3nt: TGTGCCAGCGGAGGCCTTGAGCCTCGGCACTATGGCTACACCTTC
CDR3aa: CASGGLEPRHYGYTF

d_gene: NA
v_gene: TRBV5-6
abundance: NA
j_gene: TRBJ2-1
CDR3nt: TGTGCCAGCAGACAGCTCTCCTACAATGAGCAGTTCTTC
CDR3aa: CASRQLSYNEQFF

d_gene: TRBD2
v_gene: TRBV7-8
abundance: few
j_gene: TRBJ2-3
CDR3nt: TGTGCCAGCAGCCTACCCCGGCCTGGGACTAGCGGGGTGGATACGCAGTATTTT
CDR3aa: CASSLPRPGTSGVDTQYF

d_gene: TRBD1
v_gene: TRBV7-2
abundance: many
j_gene: TRBJ1-4
CDR3nt: TGTGCCAGCAGCTCACAGGGGTTTGCTAATGAAAAACTGTTTTTT
CDR3aa: CASSSQGFANEKLFF

d_gene: NA
v_gene: TRBV7-2
abundance: medium-sized
j_gene: TRBJ1-5
CDR3nt: TGTGCCAGCAGCTTAGACGATATCCAACCCCAGCATTTT
CDR3aa: CASSLDDIQPQHF

d_gene: TRBD2
v_gene: TRBV12-3/TRBV12-4
abundance: few
j_gene: TRBJ2-1
CDR3nt: TGTGCCAGCAGCCAAACTAGCGGACTTTACAATGAGCAGTTCTTC
CDR3aa: CASSQTSGLYNEQFF

d_gene: TRBD1
v_gene: TRBV12-3/TRBV12-4
abundance: few
j_gene: TRBJ2-1
CDR3nt: TGTGCCAGCAGTCGGGACAGGGTTTCCTGGGAGCAGTTCTTC
CDR3aa: CASSRDRVSWEQFF

d_gene: NA
v_gene: TRBV6-5
abundance: few
j_gene: TRBJ2-3
CDR3nt: TGTGCCAGCAGTTCCCCTCGGGAGCGTGGGAGGGATACGCAGTATTTT
CDR3aa: CASSSPRERGRDTQYF

d_gene: TRBD1
v_gene: TRBV7-6
abundance: NA
j_gene: TRBJ1-6
CDR3nt: TGTGCCAGCAGCTTAATGGACAGGGGTTCACCCCTCCACTTT
CDR3aa: CASSLMDRGSPLHF

d_gene: NA
v_gene: TRBV12-3/TRBV12-4
abundance: NA
j_gene: TRBJ1-1
CDR3nt: TGTGCCAGCAGTTTCAGTGTGGGGGCCACTGAAGCTTTCTTT
CDR3aa: CASSFSVGATEAFF

d_gene: NA
v_gene: TRBV7-2
abundance: NA
j_gene: TRBJ1-2
CDR3nt: TGTGCCAGCAGCCCAAACTCCGGACTGGACGGCTATGGCTACACCTTC
CDR3aa: CASSPNSGLDGYGYTF

d_gene: NA
v_gene: TRBV28
abundance: few
j_gene: TRBJ2-3
CDR3nt: TGTGCCAGCTCCATTGCTGCGTCTAGCACAGATACGCAGTATTTT
CDR3aa: CASSIAASSTDTQYF

d_gene: TRBD2
v_gene: TRBV25-1
abundance: many
j_gene: TRBJ2-5
CDR3nt: TGTGCCAGCAGTGGACTAGCGGGGCAAGAGACCCAGTACTTC
CDR3aa: CASSGLAGQETQYF

d_gene: NA
v_gene: TRBV3-1
abundance: few
j_gene: TRBJ1-2
CDR3nt: TGTGCCAGCAGCCAAGACCAGGGGCACTATGGCTACACCTTC
CDR3aa: CASSQDQGHYGYTF

d_gene: TRBD1
v_gene: TRBV6-6
abundance: few
j_gene: TRBJ1-5
CDR3nt: TGTGCCAGCAGTACCCGACAGGGCCCTAGCAATCAGCCCCAGCATTTT
CDR3aa: CASSTRQGPSNQPQHF

d_gene: NA
v_gene: TRBV4-1
abundance: few
j_gene: TRBJ1-1
CDR3nt: TGCGCCAGCAGCCAACCGACAGCGTCGAACACTGAAGCTTTCTTT
CDR3aa: CASSQPTASNTEAFF

d_gene: NA
v_gene: TRBV6-4
abundance: many
j_gene: TRBJ2-6
CDR3nt: TGTGCCAGCAGTGACAACTCTGGGGCCAACGTCCTGACTTTC
CDR3aa: CASSDNSGANVLTF

d_gene: TRBD2
v_gene: TRBV29-1
abundance: few
j_gene: TRBJ2-3
CDR3nt: TGCAGCGATCTAGCGGGGGCAAGCACAGATACGCAGTATTTT
CDR3aa: CSDLAGASTDTQYF

d_gene: TRBD2
v_gene: TRBV6-2/TRBV6-3
abundance: many
j_gene: TRBJ2-3
CDR3nt: TGTGCCAGCAGTTCCAGCGGGGGCCCGCAGTATTTT
CDR3aa: CASSSSGGPQYF

d_gene: TRBD1
v_gene: TRBV18
abundance: NA
j_gene: TRBJ2-7
CDR3nt: TGTGCCAGCTCACCGGCGGGGCCGGGACAGGGGGCCTACGAGCAGTACTTC
CDR3aa: CASSPAGPGQGAYEQYF

d_gene: TRBD2
v_gene: TRBV4-3
abundance: NA
j_gene: TRBJ2-7
CDR3nt: TGCGCCAGCAGCCTCTACGGGGGGGGTGACTACGAGCAGTACTTC
CDR3aa: CASSLYGGGDYEQYF

d_gene: NA
v_gene: TRBV12-3/TRBV12-4
abundance: NA
j_gene: TRBJ2-5
CDR3nt: TGTGCCAGCAGTTTAGTAGGGGCTTCCCCTAGTACGACCCAGTACTTC
CDR3aa: CASSLVGASPSTTQYF

d_gene: TRBD2
v_gene: TRBV4-1
abundance: few
j_gene: TRBJ2-2
CDR3nt: TGCGCCAGCAGCCACGGGGGGTTAAGGACCGGGGAGCTGTTTTTT
CDR3aa: CASSHGGLRTGELFF

d_gene: NA
v_gene: TRBV10-3
abundance: few
j_gene: TRBJ1-5
CDR3nt: TGTGCCATCGGCCGCAGGGAATCCAGCAATCAGCCCCAGCATTTT
CDR3aa: CAIGRRESSNQPQHF

d_gene: NA
v_gene: TRBV11-2
abundance: many
j_gene: TRBJ2-4
CDR3nt: TGTGCCAGCAGCTTCGCGACCGGCGGGACAGACAAAAACATTCAGTACTTC
CDR3aa: CASSFATGGTDKNIQYF

d_gene: NA
v_gene: TRBV20-1
abundance: many
j_gene: TRBJ2-4
CDR3nt: TGCAGTGCTAGTGACCTAGCCAAAAACATTCAGTACTTC
CDR3aa: CSASDLAKNIQYF

d_gene: NA
v_gene: TRBV7-9
abundance: few
j_gene: TRBJ1-5
CDR3nt: TGTGCCAGCAGCCCCTCGGGCGTGACGAGGCCCCAGCATTTT
CDR3aa: CASSPSGVTRPQHF

d_gene: NA
v_gene: TRBV7-8
abundance: many
j_gene: TRBJ2-3
CDR3nt: TGTGCCAGCAGCTTGCTTGGGGGGAGCACAGATACGCAGTATTTT
CDR3aa: CASSLLGGSTDTQYF

d_gene: NA
v_gene: TRBV15
abundance: NA
j_gene: TRBJ2-3
CDR3nt: TGTGCCACCAGCAGAGAGGGCAGCCAGAGAGATACGCAGTATTTT
CDR3aa: CATSREGSQRDTQYF